The 27 T cell receptor beta chains below were found in one sample sequenced in a study of beta chain features in type 1 diabetes. Expressed TCRB transcripts were sequenced because the entire RNA isolate underwent reverse transcription. Only in-frame clones appear in the TCRdb table, and some are missing; sequencing was by immunoSEQ multiplex PCR. Of under 800,000 clones in the sample, around 15% were seen once. Input material: naive CD4+ T cells from blood. The receptors shown here come from a man between 18 and 29 years old in good health.

The chain has TRBV27 and TRBJ2-7; 10 nucleotides match TRBD2. Germline loops: CDR1 MNHEY, CDR2 SMNVEV (reference sequence). The trim removed 3 bases at V and 0 bases at J, leaving 8 bases unmatched. This CDR3 region has 17 residues. In nucleotides, the CDR3 is TGTGCCAGCAGTTTTCTTGCTAGCGGGAGTTACTCCTACGAGCAGTACTTC. Translating gives CASSFLASGSYSYEQYF.

In regard to this clone: Other nucleotide sequences in the sample specify the same CDR3. The rearrangement uses TRBV7-2 and TRBJ1-3; no firm D call. CDR3 length: 15 residues. Trimming cost V 1 base and J 0 bases, with 7 bases left between them. Germline assignment: CDR1 SGHTA and CDR2 FQGNSA. CDR3 DNA sequence: TGTGCCAGCAGCTTAGATAGAAGCTCTGGAAACACCATATATTTT. It yields the protein CASSLDRSSGNTIYF.

This clone has a handful of counts. J is TRBJ2-5 and V is TRBV7-2; 14 bases align to TRBD2. V lost 5 bases to trimming and J lost 5 bases; unmatched junction nucleotides: 13. In germline, CDR1 is SGHTA, CDR2 FQGNSA. The CDR3 has 18 amino acids. The DNA for the CDR3 is TGTGCCAGCAGCCTCCGGGGACTAGCGGGGGCCCTCCGGGAGACCCAGTACTTC. This gives the protein CASSLRGLAGALRETQYF. Using reference TRBV7-2 and TRBJ2-5 for the parts outside the CDR3, the full variable domain is GAGVSQSPSNKVTEKGKDVELRCDPISGHTALYWYRQSLGQGLEFLIYFQGNSAPDKSGLPSDRFSAERTGGSVSTLTIQRTQQEDSAVYLCASSLRGLAGALRETQYFGPGTRLLVL.

This chain joins TRBV7-2 and TRBJ2-7; TRBD2 might be the D (5 bases). This CDR3 spans 15 amino acids. Deletions cut 1 base from V and 4 bases from J, with 14 bases between. Germline assignment: CDR1 SGHTA and CDR2 FQGNSA. DNA for the CDR3: TGTGCCAGCAGCTTAGTGGCCAGCGGAGCTTACGAGCAGTACTTC. This gives the protein CASSLVASGAYEQYF. The full variable domain, rest sourced from reference TRBV7-2 and TRBJ2-7, is GAGVSQSPSNKVTEKGKDVELRCDPISGHTALYWYRQSLGQGLEFLIYFQGNSAPDKSGLPSDRFSAERTGGSVSTLTIQRTQQEDSAVYLCASSLVASGAYEQYFGPGTRLTVT.

The table lists this clone with a few counts. The V gene is TRBV10-3, the J gene TRBJ2-3, with 7 bases lining up with TRBD1. This CDR3 has 18 amino acids. V was clipped by 6 bases and J by 4 bases; unmatched bases: 19. The germline gives CDR1 ENHRY, CDR2 SYGVKD. The CDR3 region is CAISRNGGPGQQADTQYF. CDR3 sequence (DNA): TGTGCCATCAGCCGGAATGGAGGTCCGGGACAGCAAGCAGATACGCAGTATTTT.

This clone was counted a few times. The chain is built from TRBV30 and TRBJ1-6, with TRBD1 as a possible D gene (5 bases). This CDR3 comprises 15 residues. Germline assignment: CDR1 GTSNPN and CDR2 SVGIG (reference sequence). The germline V and J ends were trimmed by 5 bases and 0 bases, with 11 bases remaining between them. The CDR3 region is CAWETDSSYNSPLHF. The CDR3 DNA reads TGTGCCTGGGAGACCGACAGCTCCTATAATTCACCCCTCCACTTT.

Only a few counts were recorded for this clone. This chain joins TRBV21-1 and TRBJ2-1; whether TRBD1, the table's D call, matches the DNA was not checked. TRBV21-1 is flagged as a pseudogene. The CDR3 totals 13 residues. CDR3 amino acids: CASTQGAHNEQFF. The DNA for the CDR3 is TGTGCCAGTACACAGGGGGCCCACAATGAGCAGTTCTTC.

The chain employs TRBV5-1 and TRBJ2-4; 8 bases are a match to TRBD1. CDR1 and CDR2 (germline): SGHRS, YFSETQ. This CDR3 contains 17 residues. Germline trimming cut 1 base from V and 7 bases from J; bases unmatched to any gene: 13. CDR3 amino acids: CASSLFGQGKGWNIQYF. CDR3 nucleotide sequence: TGCGCCAGCAGCTTGTTCGGACAGGGTAAAGGGTGGAACATTCAGTACTTC. The variable domain in full, completed from reference TRBV5-1 and TRBJ2-4, reads KAGVTQTPRYLIKTRGQQVTLSCSPISGHRSVSWYQQTPGQGLQFLFEYFSETQRNKGNFPGRFSGRQFSNSRSEMNVSTLELGDSALYLCASSLFGQGKGWNIQYFGAGTRLSVL.

This clone was seen a handful of times. The chain combines TRBV23-1 with TRBJ2-7; the match to TRBD1 covers 7 bases. TRBV23-1 is annotated as an ORF whose role is uncertain. CDR3 length: 17 amino acids. V shed 2 bases and J 3 bases; nucleotides not matched to a gene: 13. For the CDR3, the DNA is TGCGCCAGCAGTCAACCCTCTAGGACAGGACGCAACTACGAGCAGTACTTC. This gives the protein CASSQPSRTGRNYEQYF.

The genes are TRBV11-3 and TRBJ2-5; 12 bases align to TRBD2. This CDR3 spans 18 amino acids. The germline gives CDR1 SGHNT, CDR2 YENEEA. V shed 5 bases, J shed 4 bases, and the junction held 14 bases outside the gene matches. The DNA of the CDR3 is TGTGCCAGCAGCCGAAATCCTCCCGGACTAGCGGGGCTAGAGACCCAGTACTTC. Its translation is CASSRNPPGLAGLETQYF.

This chain links TRBV11-1 with TRBJ2-4, with TRBD2 as a possible D gene (5 bases). CDR3 size: 15 residues. Germline assignment: CDR1 SGHAT and CDR2 FQDESV (reference sequence). V was clipped by 2 bases and J by 0 bases, with 8 bases between them. CDR3 DNA: TGTGCCAGCAGCTTAACGGCGGGAGCCAAAAACATTCAGTACTTC. This encodes CASSLTAGAKNIQYF.

The V call is TRBV5-1, the J call TRBJ2-6, with TRBD1 matching 10 bases. The ends lost 7 bases at V and 4 bases at J; junction bases unmatched: 5. Germline V CDR1 and CDR2: SGHRS, YFSETQ. CDR3 length equals 15 residues. CDR3 nucleotides: TGCGCCAGCGGCTCGACAGGGGGCGGGGCCAACGTCCTGACTTTC. This codes for CASGSTGGGANVLTF.

This clone was recorded a few times. The chain has TRBV27 and TRBJ2-7; 12 bases align to TRBD1. The CDR3 spans 15 residues. In germline, CDR1 is MNHEY, CDR2 SMNVEV (reference sequence). The trim removed 6 bases at V and 6 bases at J, leaving 9 bases unmatched. The CDR3 DNA follows: TGTGCCAGCAGCCCGTACCGGGACAGGGGGCTCGAGCAGTACTTC. Translating it yields CASSPYRDRGLEQYF.

This clone was seen only a few times. V gene TRBV29-1 combines with J gene TRBJ1-1; possible D gene TRBD1, 5 bases. CDR1 and CDR2 from the germline V gene are SQVTM and ANQGSEA. The V end lost 8 bases, the J end lost 1 base, and 14 bases lay between the germline ends. This CDR3 region has 13 residues. The DNA for the CDR3 is TGCAGCATCTCCTGGGGCCCGAACACTGAAGCTTTCTTT. Its protein product is CSISWGPNTEAFF.

The chain links TRBV9 to TRBJ2-5; D is possibly TRBD1 (7 bases). Germline CDR1 and CDR2: SGDLS and YYNGEE. This CDR3 comprises 16 residues. Deletions cut 0 bases from V and 0 bases from J, with 12 bases between. The chain's CDR3 is CASSVDSGGYQETQYF. In DNA form, the CDR3 reads TGTGCCAGCAGCGTAGATTCAGGGGGGTACCAAGAGACCCAGTACTTC.

This clone was counted only a few times. The rearrangement joins TRBV18 to TRBJ1-2, with TRBD1 matching 8 bases. The germline V gene has CDR1 KGHSH and CDR2 LQKENI. This CDR3 has 15 amino acids. Trimming took 5 bases from V and 1 from J; bases not matched to a gene: 6. The CDR3 nucleotides read TGTGCCAGCTCAGCGACAGGGGCACTTAACTATGGCTACACCTTC. This gives the protein CASSATGALNYGYTF.

This clone was detected only a few times. The chain employs TRBV10-3 and TRBJ1-1, with D unclear. The CDR3 totals 14 residues. The V and J ends lost 8 bases and 1 base respectively, with 14 bases between them. CDR1 is ENHRY and CDR2 is SYGVKD in the germline V gene. The CDR3 bases are TGTGCCATCGGAGATTTCGGAGCGAACACTGAAGCTTTCTTT. It translates to CAIGDFGANTEAFF.

About this clone itself: This sample also contains other DNA sequences that code for the same CDR3. CDR3 in amino acids: CASSLAGADTQYF. CDR3 nucleotides: TGTGCCAGCAGCCTAGCGGGAGCAGATACGCAGTATTTT. The chain recombines TRBV11-2 with TRBJ2-3; 10 bases line up with TRBD2. This CDR3 has 13 residues. Losses at the gene ends were 5 bases for V and 4 bases for J; bases not matched to a gene: 0. From germline, CDR1 is SGHAT and CDR2 FQNNGV.

This sequence joins TRBV5-1 and TRBJ1-2, with D unresolved. The length of the CDR3 is 13 residues. V was trimmed by 7 bases and J by 0 bases, leaving 10 bases between them. Germline V CDR1 and CDR2: SGHRS, YFSETQ. Written as DNA, the CDR3 is TGCGCCAGCGGAACGGGCTCTAACTATGGCTACACCTTC. Translation: CASGTGSNYGYTF.

For this clone: In the same sample, other DNA sequences code for this CDR3. The genes are TRBV28 and TRBJ2-7; D is uncertain. The CDR3 runs to 12 residues. Germline CDR1 MDHEN, CDR2 SYDVKM. V lost 1 base to trimming and J lost 4 bases, with 5 bases between them. As DNA, the CDR3 is TGTGCCAGCAGTTTATTGCGGTACGAGCAGTACTTC. Its translation: CASSLLRYEQYF.

The rearrangement uses TRBV7-9 and TRBJ2-1; D call uncertain. The CDR3 loop spans 15 amino acids. Germline CDR1 is SEHNR and CDR2 is FQNEAQ (reference sequence). V lost 4 bases and J 6 bases, leaving 16 bases between the germline ends. The CDR3, as DNA: TGTGCCAGCAGCTGGGGTCACGAAGCCATCAATGAGCAGTTCTTC. Translation: CASSWGHEAINEQFF. Drawing the rest from reference TRBV7-9 and TRBJ2-1, the complete variable domain is DTGVSQNPRHKITKRGQNVTFRCDPISEHNRLYWYRQTLGQGPEFLTYFQNEAQLEKSRLLSDRFSAERPKGSFSTLEIQRTEQGDSAMYLCASSWGHEAINEQFFGPGTRLTVL.

This clone has just a few counts. The genes are TRBV4-1 and TRBJ2-3; D not certain. V shed 3 bases and J shed 8 bases, with 6 bases lying between them. Germline-derived CDR1 and CDR2 are MGHRA and YSYEKL. This CDR3 has 11 amino acids. CDR3 bases: TGCGCCAGCAGCCAGGGCGGTACGCAGTATTTT. This codes for CASSQGGTQYF.

This clone occurred a few times. The rearrangement links TRBV2 to TRBJ2-3, with a weak D call TRBD2 (6 bases). The CDR3 covers 16 residues. The germline V gene has CDR1 SNHLY and CDR2 FYNNEI. With 4 bases removed from V and 4 bases from J, the gap between germline ends came to 18 bases. The CDR3 region is CASSVVGGTGSDTQYF. DNA of the CDR3: TGTGCCAGCAGTGTTGTGGGCGGGACCGGCTCAGATACGCAGTATTTT.

This clone showed up just a few times. The V and J genes are TRBV5-1 and TRBJ2-3, with 9 nucleotides matching TRBD1. Trimming at V came to 4 bases and at J to 3 bases, leaving 6 bases not matched to a gene. The CDR3 extends over 15 amino acids. In germline, CDR1 is SGHRS, CDR2 YFSETQ. The CDR3 DNA reads as TGCGCCAGCAGCCTACAGGGGGCTGGGACAGATACGCAGTATTTT. The encoded protein is CASSLQGAGTDTQYF.

This clone was counted a few times. The chain uses TRBV28 and TRBJ2-7; 7 bases map to TRBD1. V lost 3 bases to trimming and J lost 1 base; unmatched junction nucleotides: 12. The germline CDR1 and CDR2 sequences are MDHEN and SYDVKM. This CDR3 is built from 17 residues. The CDR3 protein is CASSFAIGGRWSYEQYF. CDR3 nucleotide sequence: TGTGCCAGCAGTTTCGCCATAGGGGGCCGTTGGTCCTACGAGCAGTACTTC.

This clone was recorded a few times. The chain is built from TRBV5-1 and TRBJ2-1; D is undetermined. Looked up from germline, CDR1 is SGHRS and CDR2 is YFSETQ. CDR3 length: 14 residues. V was cut by 0 bases and J by 2 bases, with 6 bases left in between. CDR3 sequence: CASSLGRTYNEQFF. CDR3 nucleotides: TGCGCCAGCAGCTTGGGTCGGACCTACAATGAGCAGTTCTTC.

This clone was recorded only once. The chain employs TRBV7-9 and TRBJ1-2; tentatively, D is TRBD1 (6 bases). Per germline, CDR1 SEHNR and CDR2 FQNEAQ (reference sequence). The V end was cut by 5 bases, the J end by 2 bases, with 18 bases between. CDR3 length equals 16 residues. The CDR3 nucleotides are TGTGCCAGCAGCCCCCAAGGACAGCAGTTAAACTATGGCTACACCTTC. Translating gives CASSPQGQQLNYGYTF.